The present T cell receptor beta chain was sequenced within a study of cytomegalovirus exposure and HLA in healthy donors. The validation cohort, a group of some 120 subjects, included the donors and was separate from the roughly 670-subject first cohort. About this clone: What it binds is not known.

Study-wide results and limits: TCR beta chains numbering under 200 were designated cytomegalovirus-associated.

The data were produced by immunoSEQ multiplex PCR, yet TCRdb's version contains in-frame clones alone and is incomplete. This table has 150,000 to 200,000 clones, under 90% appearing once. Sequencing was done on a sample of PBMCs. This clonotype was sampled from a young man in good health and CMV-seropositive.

The CDR3 DNA follows: TGTGCCAGTAGTACTGGGACAGCTTACAATGAGCAGTTCTTC. Its protein is CASSTGTAYNEQFF. V and J are TRBV19 and TRBJ2-1; 7 bases map to TRBD1. The V gene's germline CDR1 is LNHDA and CDR2 SQIVND (reference sequence). The CDR3 has 14 residues. Unmatched junction bases numbered 4, after V lost 4 bases and J lost 4 bases.